A single TCR beta chain is shown here with its context. Its target is unknown. The CDR3 spans 13 residues. From germline, CDR1 is LNHDA and CDR2 SQIVND (reference sequence). V shed 6 bases, J shed 9 bases, and the junction held 3 bases outside the gene matches. Profiled with immunoSEQ multiplex PCR; TCRdb holds only in-frame clones, not every one. Of 100,000 or so clones detected, about 89% appear once; the ten largest clones hold approximately 0.88%. The sample is drawn from a study of PD-L1 blockade in urothelial cancer. Study-level background: Once treatment had started, blood was analyzed at 3 weeks (second dose) and again at 6 weeks. Across blood samples, T cells had a median count of 141,255. General study results and limits: Lower than median blood TCR clonality before treatment predicted better survival.

Patients had locally advanced or metastatic urothelial carcinoma. The TCR sequence derives from an elderly woman with urothelial cancer. V is TRBV19 and J is TRBJ1-5; TRBD1 matches at 12 bases. The specimen was PBMCs, collected around atezolizumab (anti-PD-L1) treatment. The CDR3 reads CASRGQGATPQHF. The DNA of the CDR3 is TGTGCCAGTAGGGGACAGGGGGCAACGCCCCAGCATTTT.